These 21 T cell receptor beta chains came from one sample sequenced in a study of T cells in Graves' hyperthyroidism and ophthalmopathy. TCR beta CDR3 regions were amplified from RNA. The HTBI set primed first-round TCR CDR3 RT-PCR. Each CDR3 protein is one row after TCRdb ran MiXCR on the multiplex PCR reads. This sample has approximately 620,000 distinct CDR3 sequences; 16% occur once, and the top ten carry under 3.5%. Sequencing used blood. The receptors were sampled from a woman aged 40 to 55 with Graves' ophthalmopathy.

This rearrangement joins TRBV6-1 to TRBJ1-2; the D is unclear. Deletions cut 5 bases from V and 4 bases from J, with 17 bases between. CDR1 is MNHNS, CDR2 SASEGT, per germline. The CDR3 is 15 amino acids. This CDR3 reads CASSYLGRSGYGYTF. In nucleotides, the CDR3 is TGTGCCAGCAGTTATCTTGGCAGGTCGGGCTATGGCTACACCTTC.

This clonotype was counted a few times. The CDR3 DNA sequence: TGTGCCACCAGCGAGCCCCATAAGGGCCGACTGAACAATGAGCAGTTCTTC. Translating gives CATSEPHKGRLNNEQFF. This chain connects TRBV15 to TRBJ2-1; D is ambiguous. The CDR3 is made up of 17 amino acids. V lost 5 bases and J 5 bases, leaving 22 bases between the germline ends. CDR1 is LNHNV, CDR2 YYDKDF, per germline (reference sequence).

This clonotype was counted between two and nine times. V gene TRBV7-2 combines with J gene TRBJ1-1; TRBD1 might be the D (5 bases). V was cut by 5 bases and J by 0 bases, with 13 bases left in between. The CDR3 length is 15 residues. Per the germline V gene, CDR1 is SGHTA and CDR2 is FQGNSA. The CDR3 sequence is CASSVGAGLNTEAFF. The CDR3 DNA sequence: TGTGCCAGCAGCGTCGGGGCGGGATTGAACACTGAAGCTTTCTTT.

This clonotype was counted at least ten times. The genes are TRBV7-9 and TRBJ2-1; 7 bases align to TRBD2. V was pared by 7 bases and J by 8 bases, with 5 bases of the junction left unmatched. This CDR3 is built from 12 residues. Germline V gene sequence: CDR1 SEHNR, CDR2 FQNEAQ (reference sequence). The DNA for the CDR3 is TGTGCCAGCATGGGGGGGAGCGATGAGCAGTTCTTC. It yields the protein CASMGGSDEQFF.

This clonotype was found many times. This sequence joins TRBV12-3 or TRBV12-4 and TRBJ2-5, with 9 bases lining up with TRBD1. V was pared by 6 bases and J by 4 bases, with 9 bases of the junction left unmatched. This CDR3 has 15 residues. CDR3 protein: CASSPAGQGRETQYF. In DNA, the CDR3 is TGTGCCAGCAGCCCCGCGGGACAGGGACGAGAGACCCAGTACTTC.

The table lists this clonotype with many counts. V is TRBV12-3 or TRBV12-4 and J is TRBJ2-2; a possible D gene is TRBD1 (5 bases). The CDR3 runs 15 residues. Trimming stripped 3 bases from V and 7 bases from J, with 15 bases between. The CDR3 sequence: CASSFAAGSDGELFF. The CDR3 bases are TGTGCCAGCAGTTTTGCGGCAGGGTCGGACGGGGAGCTGTTTTTT.

This clonotype was seen at least ten times. The V and J genes are TRBV9 and TRBJ2-7, with 8 bases that match TRBD1. CDR1 is SGDLS, CDR2 YYNGEE, per germline. The CDR3 is 15 amino acids. V shed 0 bases, J shed 6 bases, and the junction held 8 bases outside the gene matches. The CDR3 nucleotides read TGTGCCAGCAGCGTAGGGGGGACAGGACCCAGCGAGCAGTACTTC. Protein product: CASSVGGTGPSEQYF.

This clonotype was found many times. V and J are TRBV6-1 and TRBJ1-6; D might be TRBD1 (5 bases). Germline V gene sequence: CDR1 MNHNS, CDR2 SASEGT. CDR3 length equals 15 residues. V was shortened by 2 bases and J by 7 bases, with 12 bases between the two germline ends. In DNA form, the CDR3 reads TGTGCCAGCAGTGAAATGGCAGGGTCGAATTCACCCCTCCACTTT. It yields the protein CASSEMAGSNSPLHF.

The J gene is TRBJ1-5, the V gene TRBV2; 7 bases fit TRBD1. The CDR3 totals 14 residues. V was pared by 3 bases and J by 8 bases, with 7 bases of the junction left unmatched. Germline CDR1 reads SNHLY; CDR2 reads FYNNEI. The CDR3 region is CASSERGQLEPQHF. CDR3 bases: TGTGCCAGCAGTGAGAGGGGACAGCTTGAGCCCCAGCATTTT.

This clonotype occurred many times. The V call is TRBV5-1, the J call TRBJ2-1, with a tentative D call TRBD2 (6 bases). This CDR3 is 16 amino acids long. Trimming left V 5 bases short and J 6 bases short, with 21 bases between. CDR1 SGHRS and CDR2 YFSETQ come from the germline V gene. In nucleotides, the CDR3 is TGCGCCAGCAGTCCGATGGGTAGCGGCCAGTCCAATGAGCAGTTCTTC. Its translation: CASSPMGSGQSNEQFF.

The V gene is TRBV30, the J gene TRBJ2-2; D gene uncertain. CDR1 is GTSNPN, CDR2 SVGIG, per germline (reference sequence). Trimming took off 1 base at V and 1 base at J, with 7 bases between the two ends. The CDR3 spans 14 residues. The CDR3 nucleotides read TGTGCCTGGAGTGACAACAGGAACACCGGGGAGCTGTTTTTT. Amino acids: CAWSDNRNTGELFF.

The count of this clonotype is one. This could be a read error, since a much larger clone is one nucleotide away. This chain uses TRBV5-1 with TRBJ1-5; D is uncertain. The germline V and J ends were trimmed by 3 bases and 2 bases, with 9 bases remaining between them. Germline CDR1 reads SGHRS; CDR2 reads YFSETQ. This CDR3 contains 14 residues. In nucleotides, the CDR3 is TGCGCCAGCAGCTCGTCGTATGGCAATCAGCCCCAGCATTTT. It yields the protein CASSSSYGNQPQHF.

J is TRBJ2-7 and V is TRBV29-1, with D hard to call. The CDR3 consists of 13 residues. V gave up 6 bases and J gave up 2 bases, with 14 bases separating them. Germline CDR1 and CDR2: SQVTM and ANQGSEA. The CDR3 nucleotides are TGCAGCGTCCAAGTCCTCGGAACCTACGAGCAGTACTTC. This sequence encodes CSVQVLGTYEQYF.

This clonotype was recorded at least ten times. V gene TRBV2 combines with J gene TRBJ2-2; 7 positions match TRBD2. The CDR3 sequence is 15 residues long. The germline V gene encodes CDR1 SNHLY and CDR2 FYNNEI. Unmatched junction bases numbered 2, after V lost 2 bases and J lost 2 bases. CDR3 loop: CASSETAGNTGELFF. The CDR3 DNA is TGTGCCAGCAGTGAAACAGCGGGAAACACCGGGGAGCTGTTTTTT.

This clonotype was counted ten times or more. This rearrangement joins TRBV30 to TRBJ2-1; the D is unclear. The V and J ends lost 3 bases and 2 bases respectively, with 14 bases between them. CDR1 is GTSNPN and CDR2 is SVGIG in the germline V gene (reference sequence). The CDR3 loop spans 15 amino acids. The CDR3 sequence is CAWSYTQNPYNEQFF. The CDR3 bases are TGTGCCTGGAGCTACACCCAAAATCCCTACAATGAGCAGTTCTTC. The full variable domain, its missing parts supplied by reference TRBV30 and TRBJ2-1, is SQTIHQWPATLVQPVGSPLSLECTVEGTSNPNLYWYRQAAGRGLQLLFYSVGIGQISSEVPQNLSASRPQDRQFILSSKKLLLSDSGFYLCAWSYTQNPYNEQFFGPGTRLTVL.

V usage is TRBV12-3 or TRBV12-4 and J usage is TRBJ1-1; no definite D call. V gave up 4 bases and J gave up 1 base, with 16 bases separating them. The CDR3 contains 16 residues. This chain's CDR3 is CASSYPKMDQNTEAFF. The CDR3 nucleotides read TGTGCCAGCAGTTACCCAAAAATGGATCAGAACACTGAAGCTTTCTTT.

A few counts support this clonotype. The chain joins TRBV29-1 to TRBJ1-2; D may be TRBD1 (6 bases). Trimming shortened V by 4 bases and J by 0 bases, and 18 bases separated the two germline ends. Per germline, CDR1 SQVTM and CDR2 ANQGSEA. CDR3 size: 16 residues. The CDR3 coding sequence is TGCAGCGTTGGGGGAACAGGGACGGGAGCTAACTATGGCTACACCTTC. Its protein is CSVGGTGTGANYGYTF.

V is TRBV2 and J is TRBJ2-7, with D hard to call. Trimming pared 0 bases from V and 9 bases from J, leaving 9 bases between. The CDR3 spans 12 residues. Germline assignment: CDR1 SNHLY and CDR2 FYNNEI. CDR3 coding DNA: TGTGCCAGCAGTGAAGCGAACTCCGTGCAGTACTTC. Translated, it gives CASSEANSVQYF. Supplemented by reference TRBV2 and TRBJ2-7, the full variable domain reads EPEVTQTPSHQVTQMGQEVILRCVPISNHLYFYWYRQILGQKVEFLVSFYNNEISEKSEIFDDQFSVERPDGSNFTLKIRSTKLEDSAMYFCASSEANSVQYFGPGTRLTVT.

This clonotype was detected ten times or more. The genes are TRBV6-1 and TRBJ2-3; D is perhaps TRBD2 (5 bases). The CDR3 consists of 14 residues. Trimming pared 6 bases from V and 1 base from J, leaving 11 bases between. Germline CDR1 is MNHNS and CDR2 is SASEGT. The CDR3 sequence: CASSNLGGTDTQYF. For the CDR3, the DNA is TGTGCCAGCAGCAACCTCGGGGGCACAGATACGCAGTATTTT.

This clonotype was picked up many times. This rearrangement joins TRBV28 to TRBJ2-3; D not resolved. The CDR3 is 14 amino acids. Germline lookup yields CDR1 MDHEN and CDR2 SYDVKM. Trimming took 3 bases from V and 6 from J, leaving 13 bases between them. CDR3 protein: CASSFRTRPDTQYF. In nucleotides, the CDR3 is TGTGCCAGCAGTTTTAGGACCCGGCCGGATACGCAGTATTTT.

This clonotype occurred many times. The chain has TRBV5-1 and TRBJ2-2; TRBD2 matches at 8 bases. The CDR3 has 16 amino acids. The V segment lost 4 bases and the J segment 2 bases; nucleotides outside the gene matches: 7. Per germline, CDR1 SGHRS and CDR2 YFSETQ. The CDR3 reads CASSTPSGRNTGELFF. The CDR3 coding sequence is TGCGCCAGCAGCACCCCAAGCGGGAGAAACACCGGGGAGCTGTTTTTT.